The 11 T cell receptor beta chains below all came from one sample that was sequenced in a study of CD8+CD57+ T cells in acquired aplastic anemia. All sequencing subjects had displayed CD8+CD57+ cell expansion on flow cytometry. TCR beta VDJ combinations and CDR3 sequences were profiled from genomic DNA. Using its own MiXCR run on the reads, TCRdb lists one record per CDR3 protein. Here the sample spans about 120,000 distinct CDR3 sequences, 45% to 60% being singletons. Material: sorted CD4+, CD8+, or CD8+CD57+ T cells (not recorded which) from PBMCs. All receptors derive from a human donor with aplastic anemia.

This clonotype was recorded many times. Written as DNA, the CDR3 is TGTGCCACCAGCAGAGGGACTAGCGGGGGGGCAGATACGCAGTATTTT. Translating gives CATSRGTSGGADTQYF. V usage is TRBV15 and J usage is TRBJ2-3, with 15 bases identical to TRBD2. V shed 1 base and J 4 bases; nucleotides not matched to a gene: 0. Germline lookup yields CDR1 LNHNV and CDR2 YYDKDF (reference sequence). The CDR3 spans 16 residues. Drawing the rest from reference TRBV15 and TRBJ2-3, the complete variable domain is DAMVIQNPRYQVTQFGKPVTLSCSQTLNHNVMYWYQQKSSQAPKLLFHYYDKDFNNEADTPDNFQSRRPNTSFCFLDIRSPGLGDTAMYLCATSRGTSGGADTQYFGPGTRLTVL.

The V call is TRBV2, the J call TRBJ1-3; D is ambiguous. Trimming left V 5 bases short and J 2 bases short, with 10 bases between. The CDR3 extends over 14 amino acids. Per germline, CDR1 SNHLY and CDR2 FYNNEI. The CDR3, as DNA: TGTGCCAGCAGTTATACTCCACCTGGAAACACCATATATTTT. It translates to CASSYTPPGNTIYF.

As regards this clonotype: Relative to the germline gene, one junction end is altered; a read error may explain this. The chain combines TRBV10-3 with TRBJ2-7; D is possibly TRBD1 (5 bases). The CDR3 length is 13 residues. Germline V gives CDR1 ENHRY, CDR2 SYGVKD. The CDR3 is CASSPDRAYEQYF. DNA of the CDR3: TGTGCCAGCAGTCCTGACAGAGCCTACGAGCAGTACTTC.

As to this clonotype: The final CDR3 position lacks the conserved phenylalanine or tryptophan, pointing to a likely read error. V is TRBV7-9 and J is TRBJ1-1; the D is unclear. V was clipped by 1 base and J by 2 bases, with 5 bases between them. This CDR3 has 13 amino acids. Germline CDR1 and CDR2: SEHNR and FQNEAQ (reference sequence). The CDR3 region has the DNA TGTGCCAGCAGCTTAGTAGGAAACACTGAAGCTTTCCTT. Encoded protein: CASSLVGNTEAFL.

The rearrangement uses TRBV29-1 and TRBJ1-4; 9 positions agree with TRBD1. V lost 5 bases, J lost 8 bases, and 9 bases stayed unmatched. The CDR3 is 14 amino acids. The germline gives CDR1 SQVTM, CDR2 ANQGSEA. CDR3 nucleotide sequence: TGCAGCGTTTCGCCCGGGACAGGGAAGGAAAAACTGTTTTTT. Amino acids: CSVSPGTGKEKLFF.

The chain employs TRBV20-1 and TRBJ2-3; weak D call: TRBD2 (5 bases). V lost 6 bases, J lost 2 bases, and 21 bases lay in between. This CDR3 contains 16 residues. Germline-derived CDR1 and CDR2 are DFQATT and SNEGSKA (reference sequence). CDR3 bases: TGCAGTGCCACCACGCCACTAGTAACGCCCACAGATACGCAGTATTTT. Protein product: CSATTPLVTPTDTQYF.

This sequence joins TRBV10-3 and TRBJ2-7; D is undetermined. Germline assignment: CDR1 ENHRY and CDR2 SYGVKD. There are 9 residues in the CDR3. The V end was cut by 8 bases, the J end by 11 bases, with 10 bases between. The CDR3 region is CAISGLKYF. CDR3 DNA: TGTGCCATCTCAGGCCTTAAGTACTTC.

The CDR3 nucleotides are TGTGCCACCAGGGCCGGGGCTGGAAACACCATATATTTT. Protein product: CATRAGAGNTIYF. This sequence joins TRBV2 and TRBJ1-3; TRBD1 is a possible D gene (5 bases). This CDR3 has 13 amino acids. V was clipped by 10 bases and J by 2 bases, with 12 bases between them. Germline V gene lookup returns CDR1 SNHLY and CDR2 FYNNEI.

The rearrangement links TRBV10-3 to TRBJ2-1, with a weak D call TRBD2 (5 bases). Germline CDR1 reads ENHRY; CDR2 reads SYGVKD. Trimming took 2 bases from V and 3 from J, leaving 17 bases between them. This CDR3 contains 17 residues. The CDR3 coding sequence is TGTGCCATCAGTGAGCCCCCACTAGTTTCGGGCTACAATGAGCAGTTCTTC. It translates to CAISEPPLVSGYNEQFF.

This clonotype was seen a handful of times. This may stem from a read error, because a much larger clone lies one nucleotide away. This rearrangement joins TRBV9 to TRBJ1-1; no firm D call. Germline V CDR1 and CDR2: SGDLS, YYNGEE. V lost 3 bases and J 1 base, leaving 4 bases between the germline ends. The CDR3 runs 12 residues. CDR3 protein: CASSGGNTEAFF. Written as DNA, the CDR3 is TGTGCCAGCAGCGGGGGGAACACTGAAGCTTTCTTT.

The genes are TRBV20-1 and TRBJ2-7; D uncertain. The CDR3 is 14 amino acids. The V gene's germline CDR1 is DFQATT and CDR2 SNEGSKA (reference sequence). Deletions cut 3 bases from V and 3 bases from J, with 15 bases between. CDR3 in amino acids: CSARDLLGGYEQYF. The CDR3 region has the DNA TGCAGTGCTAGGGATCTCCTAGGTGGCTACGAGCAGTACTTC.